This passage covers 30 T cell receptor beta chains from one sample sequenced in a study of CXCR3-negative and CXCR3-positive naive CD8 T cells. Findings and limits, study-wide: The TRB CDR3s that CXCR3-positive naive cells carried were more hydrophobic than those of CXCR3-negative naive cells.

TRB cDNA was prepared as libraries by UMI-labeled 5' RACE. TCRdb reanalyzed the 5' RACE reads and collapses them to one entry per CDR3 protein, without DNA. This listing includes approximately 96,000 distinct CDR3 sequences. Their specific antigens are unknown. Material: naive CXCR3+ CD8+ T cells from blood. Subset described: CD45RO-CCR7+CD27+CD95- naive CD8+ T cells expressing CXCR3 (TNR3+). The receptors originated from a human donor in good health. Some clones in this sample may be carry-over from other donors' samples.

V and J are TRBV29-1 and TRBJ2-1; the D call of TRBD2 rests on TCRdb alone, since no DNA is present to check it. The CDR3 has 16 residues. Germline loops: CDR1 SQVTM, CDR2 ANQGSEA. This CDR3 is CSVGHIGDGGRDEQFF.

The chain carries TRBV7-6 and TRBJ2-3. Germline-derived CDR1 and CDR2 are SGHVS and FNYEAQ. CDR3 length: 15 residues. The CDR3 loop reads CASTTLQTSTDTQYF.

J is TRBJ2-3 and V is TRBV28. The CDR3 runs to 12 residues. In germline, CDR1 is MDHEN, CDR2 SYDVKM. CDR3: CASSLGSDTQYF.

The rearrangement uses TRBV27 and TRBJ2-6; the D call from TCRdb, TRBD1, cannot be confirmed without DNA. From germline, CDR1 is MNHEY and CDR2 SMNVEV (reference sequence). This CDR3 region has 17 residues. CDR3 sequence reads: CASSLSRGAGGANVLTF.

The chain is built from TRBV7-9 and TRBJ2-5; TCRdb reports TRBD2, a call that lacks DNA to check it against. There are 17 residues in the CDR3. The V gene's germline CDR1 is SEHNR and CDR2 FQNEAQ (reference sequence). This CDR3 reads CASSLVESSGVQETQYF. The full variable domain, with the rest looked up from reference TRBV7-9 and TRBJ2-5, is DTGVSQNPRHKITKRGQNVTFRCDPISEHNRLYWYRQTLGQGPEFLTYFQNEAQLEKSRLLSDRFSAERPKGSFSTLEIQRTEQGDSAMYLCASSLVESSGVQETQYFGPGTRLLVL.

J is TRBJ2-5 and V is TRBV9; TCRdb's D gene call, TRBD1, goes unchecked for lack of DNA. The CDR3 totals 14 residues. Looked up from germline, CDR1 is SGDLS and CDR2 is YYNGEE. This CDR3 is CASSIGQFQETQYF. Supplemented by reference TRBV9 and TRBJ2-5, the full variable domain reads DSGVTQTPKHLITATGQRVTLRCSPRSGDLSVYWYQQSLDQGLQFLIQYYNGEERAKGNILERFSAQQFPDLHSELNLSSLELGDSALYFCASSIGQFQETQYFGPGTRLLVL.

This chain uses TRBV5-6 with TRBJ2-1; the TRBD2 assignment by TCRdb is unverifiable without DNA. Germline CDR1 and CDR2: SGHDT and YYEEEE. This CDR3 has 13 amino acids. CDR3 region: CAIGLAGAHEQFF. The entire variable domain, with the rest obtained from reference TRBV5-6 and TRBJ2-1, is as follows: DAGVTQSPTHLIKTRGQQVTLRCSPKSGHDTVSWYQQALGQGPQFIFQYYEEEERQRGNFPDRFSGHQFPNYSSELNVNALLLGDSALYLCAIGLAGAHEQFFGPGTRLTVL.

The chain carries TRBV6-5 and TRBJ1-2. The CDR3 is 11 amino acids. The germline gives CDR1 MNHEY, CDR2 SVGAGI. CDR3 protein: CASGSLLGYTF.

The CDR3 is CASSYRGSSYNEQFF. The V gene is TRBV6-5, the J gene TRBJ2-1. The length of the CDR3 is 15 residues. Germline loops: CDR1 MNHEY, CDR2 SVGAGI.

The CDR3 sequence: CASSYILGGGGEQFF. The gene calls are TRBV6-2 or TRBV6-3 and TRBJ2-1; TCRdb gives TRBD1 as the D gene, but with no DNA this cannot be confirmed. Germline CDR1 MNHEY, CDR2 SVGEGT. The CDR3 is 15 amino acids.

The CDR3 sequence: CASSPPARDIEQYF. V gene TRBV7-9 combines with J gene TRBJ2-7; with no DNA, the TCRdb D assignment of TRBD1 cannot be verified. From germline, CDR1 is SEHNR and CDR2 FQNEAQ (reference sequence). The CDR3 extends over 14 amino acids.

This chain joins TRBV5-1 and TRBJ2-7. CDR1 and CDR2 (germline): SGHRS, YFSETQ. The CDR3 covers 11 residues. The CDR3 protein is CASSLANEQYF.

The chain has TRBV29-1 and TRBJ2-1. This CDR3 contains 15 residues. Germline-derived CDR1 and CDR2 are SQVTM and ANQGSEA. This CDR3 reads CSVVEGGIYNNEQFF.

The CDR3: CASRDRSNYGYTF. This chain uses TRBV19 with TRBJ1-2. CDR1 LNHDA and CDR2 SQIVND come from the germline V gene (reference sequence). CDR3 length: 13 amino acids.

The chain links TRBV14 to TRBJ2-7; without DNA, the TCRdb call of TRBD1 cannot be checked. This CDR3 spans 15 amino acids. Germline values: CDR1 SGHDN, CDR2 FVKESK. CDR3 protein: CASSQDRYRGYEQYF.

The V gene is TRBV23-1, the J gene TRBJ2-2; TCRdb indicates TRBD1, and absent DNA this call remains unverified. TRBV23-1 is reported as an ORF; its role is uncertain. The CDR3 extends over 20 amino acids. This CDR3 reads CASSQSAKTAGLVLAGELFF.

This sequence joins TRBV11-3 and TRBJ2-2. The germline V gene encodes CDR1 SGHNT and CDR2 YENEEA. The CDR3 totals 18 residues. The CDR3 loop reads CASSLVAPGLAGTGELFF.

This rearrangement joins TRBV7-9 to TRBJ2-1. Germline V gives CDR1 SEHNR, CDR2 FQNEAQ (reference sequence). CDR3 length: 16 amino acids. CDR3 sequence: CASSLGTTSSYNEQFF.

The rearrangement links TRBV12-3 or TRBV12-4 to TRBJ1-1. The CDR3 has 14 residues. The CDR3 reads CASRLGGLNTEAFF.

The CDR3 region is CASSPGQGGNTDTQYF. This sequence joins TRBV18 and TRBJ2-3; the TCRdb call, TRBD1, lacks DNA for checking. The germline CDR1 and CDR2 sequences are KGHSH and LQKENI. The CDR3 loop spans 16 amino acids.

The J gene is TRBJ1-1, the V gene TRBV19. Germline lookup yields CDR1 LNHDA and CDR2 SQIVND (reference sequence). The length of the CDR3 is 11 residues. The CDR3 loop reads CASSTVTEAFF.

The chain links TRBV20-1 to TRBJ2-3; TCRdb indicates TRBD2, and absent DNA this call remains unverified. CDR3 length: 12 amino acids. The germline CDR1 and CDR2 sequences are DFQATT and SNEGSKA (reference sequence). CDR3 residues: CSATDSTDTQYF.

V and J are TRBV30 and TRBJ1-2. The CDR3 spans 16 residues. Germline values: CDR1 GTSNPN, CDR2 SVGIG (reference sequence). This chain's CDR3 is CAWMRFGGPTNYGYTF.

The chain recombines TRBV29-1 with TRBJ2-3; TCRdb's D gene call, TRBD2, goes unchecked for lack of DNA. The CDR3 runs 13 residues. CDR1 and CDR2 from the germline V gene are SQVTM and ANQGSEA. The CDR3 spells CSAVTSGGDTQYF.

The V and J genes are TRBV29-1 and TRBJ2-5; the D call of TRBD1 rests on TCRdb alone, since no DNA is present to check it. Germline values: CDR1 SQVTM, CDR2 ANQGSEA. The length of the CDR3 is 17 residues. The CDR3 protein is CSVDLLHGDRVVETQYF.

The V and J genes are TRBV12-5 and TRBJ2-2; TCRdb indicates TRBD1, and absent DNA this call remains unverified. Germline CDR1 reads LGHNT; CDR2 reads FRNRAP. This CDR3 comprises 15 residues. The CDR3 region is CASGLRQGNTGELFF.

This sequence joins TRBV5-4 and TRBJ1-1; TCRdb selects TRBD1, and the lack of DNA leaves this call unchecked. The CDR3 has 12 amino acids. Germline V gives CDR1 SGHNT, CDR2 YYREEE (reference sequence). This CDR3 reads CASSPPGSEAFF.

The chain has TRBV12-3 or TRBV12-4 and TRBJ2-1; absent DNA, TCRdb's TRBD1 call cannot be checked. The CDR3 spans 15 residues. CDR3 loop: CASRSTEYAYNEQFF.

The V gene is TRBV9, the J gene TRBJ1-1. CDR3 size: 12 residues. Germline loops: CDR1 SGDLS, CDR2 YYNGEE. The CDR3 is CASGGGHTEAFF.

V gene TRBV29-1 combines with J gene TRBJ1-1; with no DNA, the TCRdb D assignment of TRBD1 cannot be verified. The CDR3 spans 15 residues. Germline V lookup: CDR1 SQVTM, CDR2 ANQGSEA. CDR3 region: CSVDPTGTANTEAFF.